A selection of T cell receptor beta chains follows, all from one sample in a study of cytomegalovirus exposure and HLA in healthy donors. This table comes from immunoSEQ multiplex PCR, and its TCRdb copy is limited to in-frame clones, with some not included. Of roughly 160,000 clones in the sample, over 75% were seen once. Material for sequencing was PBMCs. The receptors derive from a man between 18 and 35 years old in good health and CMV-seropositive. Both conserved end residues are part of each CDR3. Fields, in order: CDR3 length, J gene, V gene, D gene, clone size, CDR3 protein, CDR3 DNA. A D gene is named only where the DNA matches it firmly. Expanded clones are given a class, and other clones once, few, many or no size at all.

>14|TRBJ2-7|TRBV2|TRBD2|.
CASLAGLHSYEQYF
TGTGCCAGCTTAGCGGGACTCCACTCCTACGAGCAGTACTTC
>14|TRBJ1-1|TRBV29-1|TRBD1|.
CSASHRGPDTEAFF
TGCAGCGCATCCCACAGGGGCCCGGACACTGAAGCTTTCTTT
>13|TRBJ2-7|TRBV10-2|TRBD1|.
CASRTGGTYEQYF
TGCGCCAGCAGGACAGGGGGGACCTACGAGCAGTACTTC
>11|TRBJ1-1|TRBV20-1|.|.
CSADRGTEAFF
TGCAGTGCCGATAGGGGTACTGAAGCTTTCTTT
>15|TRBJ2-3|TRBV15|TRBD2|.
CATASAGVSTDTQYF
TGTGCCACCGCTTCCGCGGGGGTAAGCACAGATACGCAGTATTTT
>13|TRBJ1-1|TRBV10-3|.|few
CATGEQGNTEAFF
TGTGCCACCGGAGAACAGGGGAACACTGAAGCTTTCTTT
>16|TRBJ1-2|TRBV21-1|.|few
CASSSRGRNTNYGYTF
TGTGCCAGCAGCAGCAGGGGGCGTAATACTAACTATGGCTACACCTTC
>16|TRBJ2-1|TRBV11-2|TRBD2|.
CASSSWVGGGGNEQFF
TGTGCCAGCAGCTCTTGGGTTGGCGGGGGGGGCAATGAGCAGTTCTTC
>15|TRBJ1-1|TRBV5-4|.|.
CASSLGGGGDTEAFF
TGTGCCAGCAGCTTGGGGGGGGGTGGAGACACTGAAGCTTTCTTT
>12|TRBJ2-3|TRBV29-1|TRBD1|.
CSAGTGTDTQYF
TGCAGCGCTGGGACAGGAACAGATACGCAGTATTTT
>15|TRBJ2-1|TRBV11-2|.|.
CASSLPGGNYNEQFF
TGTGCCAGCAGCCTACCAGGGGGGAATTACAATGAGCAGTTCTTC
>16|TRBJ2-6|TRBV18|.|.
CASSLTGPGGANVLTF
TGTGCCAGCTCCCTTACAGGGCCGGGAGGGGCCAACGTCCTGACTTTC
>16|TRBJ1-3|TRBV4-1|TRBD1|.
CASSRPGQDSGNTIYF
TGCGCCAGCAGCCGCCCGGGACAGGACTCTGGAAACACCATATATTTT
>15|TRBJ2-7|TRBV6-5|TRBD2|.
CASRNGLAIQYEQYF
TGTGCCAGCAGGAATGGACTAGCGATTCAATACGAGCAGTACTTC
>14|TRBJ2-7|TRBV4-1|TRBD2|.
CASRVTSGAYEQYF
TGCGCCAGCAGGGTGACTAGCGGGGCCTACGAGCAGTACTTC
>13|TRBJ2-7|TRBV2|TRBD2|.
CASSPSGFYEQYF
TGTGCCAGCAGCCCTAGCGGGTTCTACGAGCAGTACTTC
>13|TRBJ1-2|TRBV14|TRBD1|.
CASSQGQGYGYTF
TGTGCCAGCAGCCAGGGACAGGGCTACGGCTACACCTTC
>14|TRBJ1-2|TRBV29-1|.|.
CSVEEGGTYYGYTF
TGCAGCGTTGAAGAGGGAGGTACTTACTATGGCTACACCTTC
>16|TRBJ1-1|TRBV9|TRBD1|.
CASSVGQGFSNTEAFF
TGTGCCAGCAGCGTCGGACAGGGGTTTTCGAACACTGAAGCTTTCTTT
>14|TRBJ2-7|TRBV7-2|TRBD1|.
CASSPDRGFYEQYF
TGTGCCAGCAGCCCGGACAGGGGGTTCTACGAGCAGTACTTC
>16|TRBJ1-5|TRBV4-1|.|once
CASSQELSRGGQPQHF
TGCGCCAGCAGCCAAGAATTGAGCAGGGGCGGTCAGCCCCAGCATTTT
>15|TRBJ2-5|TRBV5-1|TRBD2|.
CASSGGGADQETQYF
TGCGCCAGCAGCGGCGGGGGGGCCGACCAAGAGACCCAGTACTTC
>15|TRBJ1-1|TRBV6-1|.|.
CASSFQGNMNTEAFF
TGTGCCAGCAGCTTCCAGGGGAATATGAACACTGAAGCTTTCTTT
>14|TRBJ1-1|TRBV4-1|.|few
CASKKGGGDTEAFF
TGCGCCAGCAAGAAAGGGGGAGGGGACACTGAAGCTTTCTTT
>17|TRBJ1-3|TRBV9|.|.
CASSVGGRPVSGNTIYF
TGTGCCAGCAGCGTAGGGGGCCGGCCGGTCTCTGGAAACACCATATATTTT
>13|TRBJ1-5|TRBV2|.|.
CASTRESNQPQHF
TGTGCCAGCACCCGTGAGAGCAATCAGCCCCAGCATTTT
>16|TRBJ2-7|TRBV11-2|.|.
CASRRTTGSSSYEQYF
TGTGCCAGCAGACGCACTACAGGTTCAAGCTCCTACGAGCAGTACTTC
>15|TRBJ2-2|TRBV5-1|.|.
CASSEGNANTGELFF
TGCGCCAGCAGCGAGGGAAACGCGAACACCGGGGAGCTGTTTTTT
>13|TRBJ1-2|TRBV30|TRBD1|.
CAWYGQGGSGYTF
TGTGCCTGGTATGGACAGGGGGGAAGTGGCTACACCTTC